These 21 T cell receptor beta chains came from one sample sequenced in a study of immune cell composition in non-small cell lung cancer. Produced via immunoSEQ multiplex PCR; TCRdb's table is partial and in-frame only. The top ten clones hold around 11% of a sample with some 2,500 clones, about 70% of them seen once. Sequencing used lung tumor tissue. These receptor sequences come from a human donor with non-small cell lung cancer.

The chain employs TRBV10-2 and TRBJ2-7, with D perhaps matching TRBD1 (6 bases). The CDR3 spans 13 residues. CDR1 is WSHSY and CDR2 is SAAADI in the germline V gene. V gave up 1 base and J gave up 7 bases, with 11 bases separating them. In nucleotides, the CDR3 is TGCGCCAGCAGTGAGTGGGGTCAGGGGGAGCAGTACTTC. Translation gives CASSEWGQGEQYF.

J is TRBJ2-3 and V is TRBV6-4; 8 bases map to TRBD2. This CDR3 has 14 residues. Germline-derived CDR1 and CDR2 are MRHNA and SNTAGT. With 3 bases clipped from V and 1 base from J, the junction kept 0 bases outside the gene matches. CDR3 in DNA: TGTGCCAGCAGTGAAGCGGGGGGCACAGATACGCAGTATTTT. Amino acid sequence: CASSEAGGTDTQYF.

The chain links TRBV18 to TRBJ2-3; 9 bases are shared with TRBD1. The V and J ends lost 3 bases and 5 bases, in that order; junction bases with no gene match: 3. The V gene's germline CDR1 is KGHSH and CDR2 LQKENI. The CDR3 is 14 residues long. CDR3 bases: TGTGCCAGCTCACCCACAGGGGGCAGAGATACGCAGTATTTT. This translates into CASSPTGGRDTQYF.

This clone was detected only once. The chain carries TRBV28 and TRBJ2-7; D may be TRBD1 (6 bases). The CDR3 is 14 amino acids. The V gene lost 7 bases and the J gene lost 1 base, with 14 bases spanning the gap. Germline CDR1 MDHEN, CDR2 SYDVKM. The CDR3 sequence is CASIFTGNSYEQYF. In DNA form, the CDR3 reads TGTGCCAGCATCTTTACAGGGAATTCCTACGAGCAGTACTTC.

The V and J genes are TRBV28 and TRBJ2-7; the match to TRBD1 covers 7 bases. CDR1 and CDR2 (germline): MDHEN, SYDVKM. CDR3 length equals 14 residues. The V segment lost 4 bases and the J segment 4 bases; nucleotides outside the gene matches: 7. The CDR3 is CASSSLDRWYEQYF. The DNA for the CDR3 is TGTGCCAGCAGTTCCCTGGACAGGTGGTACGAGCAGTACTTC. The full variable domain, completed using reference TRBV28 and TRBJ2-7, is DVKVTQSSRYLVKRTGEKVFLECVQDMDHENMFWYRQDPGLGLRLIYFSYDVKMKEKGDIPEGYSVSREKKERFSLILESASTNQTSMYLCASSSLDRWYEQYFGPGTRLTVT.

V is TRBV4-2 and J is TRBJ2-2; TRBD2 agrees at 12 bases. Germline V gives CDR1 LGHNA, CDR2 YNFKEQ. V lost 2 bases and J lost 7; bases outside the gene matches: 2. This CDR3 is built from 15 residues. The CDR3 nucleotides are TGTGCCAGCAGCCAAAGGACTAGCGGGGTCGGGGAGCTGTTTTTT. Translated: CASSQRTSGVGELFF.

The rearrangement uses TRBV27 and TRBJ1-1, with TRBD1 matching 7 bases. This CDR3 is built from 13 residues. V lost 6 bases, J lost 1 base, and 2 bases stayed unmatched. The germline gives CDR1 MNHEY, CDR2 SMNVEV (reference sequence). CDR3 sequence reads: CASRTGPNTEAFF. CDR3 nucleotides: TGTGCCAGCAGGACAGGGCCGAACACTGAAGCTTTCTTT.

Here the CDR3 DNA reads TGTGCCAGCAGTCGGACAGGGCAGTACGAGCAGTACTTC. It is translated as CASSRTGQYEQYF. This chain joins TRBV7-6 and TRBJ2-7, with TRBD1 identical over 8 bases. J was trimmed by 4 bases and V by 6 bases; bases with no gene match: 5. The CDR3 has 13 residues. Germline V gene data show CDR1 as SGHVS and CDR2 as FNYEAQ.

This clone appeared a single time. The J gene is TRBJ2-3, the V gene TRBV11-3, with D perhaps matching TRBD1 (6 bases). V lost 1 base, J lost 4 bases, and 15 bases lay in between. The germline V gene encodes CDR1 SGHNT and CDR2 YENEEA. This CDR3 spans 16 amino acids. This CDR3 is CASSLGLRTEPDTQYF. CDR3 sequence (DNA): TGTGCCAGCAGCTTAGGGCTAAGGACAGAACCAGATACGCAGTATTTT.

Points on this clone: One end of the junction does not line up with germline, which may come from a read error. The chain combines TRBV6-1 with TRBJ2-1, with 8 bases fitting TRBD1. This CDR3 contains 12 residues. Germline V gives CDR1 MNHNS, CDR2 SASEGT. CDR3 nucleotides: TGTGCCAGCAGCGAGACTGGACAGGGAGGTATCTTC. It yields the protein CASSETGQGGIF.

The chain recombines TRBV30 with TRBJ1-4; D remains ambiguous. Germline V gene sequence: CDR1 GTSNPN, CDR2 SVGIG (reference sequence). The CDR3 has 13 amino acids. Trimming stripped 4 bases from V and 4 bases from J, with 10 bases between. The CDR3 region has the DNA TGTGCCTGGATGAGGCACCGTAATGAAAAACTGTTTTTT. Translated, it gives CAWMRHRNEKLFF. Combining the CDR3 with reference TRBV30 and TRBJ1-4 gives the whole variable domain SQTIHQWPATLVQPVGSPLSLECTVEGTSNPNLYWYRQAAGRGLQLLFYSVGIGQISSEVPQNLSASRPQDRQFILSSKKLLLSDSGFYLCAWMRHRNEKLFFGSGTQLSVL.

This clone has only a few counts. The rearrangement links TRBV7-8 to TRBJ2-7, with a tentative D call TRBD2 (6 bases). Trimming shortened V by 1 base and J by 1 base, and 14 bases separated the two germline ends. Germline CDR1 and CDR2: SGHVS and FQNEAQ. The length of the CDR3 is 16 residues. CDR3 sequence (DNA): TGTGCCAGCAGCTTAGTGACGGGGGTAGGTTCCTACGAGCAGTACTTC. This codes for CASSLVTGVGSYEQYF.

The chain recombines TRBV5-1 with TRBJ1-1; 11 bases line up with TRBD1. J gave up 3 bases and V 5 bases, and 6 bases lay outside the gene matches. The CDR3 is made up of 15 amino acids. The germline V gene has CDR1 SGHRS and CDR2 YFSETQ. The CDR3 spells CASRKGQGEDTEAFF. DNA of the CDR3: TGCGCCAGCAGAAAGGGACAGGGGGAGGACACTGAAGCTTTCTTT.

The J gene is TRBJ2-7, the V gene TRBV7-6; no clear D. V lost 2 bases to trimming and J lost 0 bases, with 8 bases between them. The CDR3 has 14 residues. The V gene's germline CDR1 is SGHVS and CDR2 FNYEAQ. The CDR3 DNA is TGTGCCAGCAGCTTAAACTTCGGCTCCTACGAGCAGTACTTC. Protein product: CASSLNFGSYEQYF.

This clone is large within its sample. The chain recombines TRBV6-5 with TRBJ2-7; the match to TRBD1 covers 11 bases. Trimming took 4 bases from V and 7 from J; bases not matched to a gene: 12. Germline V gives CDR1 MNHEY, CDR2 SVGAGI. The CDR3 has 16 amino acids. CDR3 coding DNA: TGTGCCAGCAGTTCCCTCTTCGGACAGGGGGCACGAGAGCAGTACTTC. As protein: CASSSLFGQGAREQYF.

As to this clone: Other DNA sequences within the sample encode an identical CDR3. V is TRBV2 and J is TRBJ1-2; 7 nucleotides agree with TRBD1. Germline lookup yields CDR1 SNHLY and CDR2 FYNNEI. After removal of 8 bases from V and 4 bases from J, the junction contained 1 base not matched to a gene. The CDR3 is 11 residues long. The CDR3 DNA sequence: TGTGCCAGCGGGGACAGCTATGGCTACACCTTC. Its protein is CASGDSYGYTF.

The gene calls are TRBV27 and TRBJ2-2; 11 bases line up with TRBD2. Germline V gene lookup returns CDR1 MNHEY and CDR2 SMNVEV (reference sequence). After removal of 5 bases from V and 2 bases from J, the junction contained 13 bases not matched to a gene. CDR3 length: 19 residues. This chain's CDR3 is CASSLLTPGLAANTGELFF. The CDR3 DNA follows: TGTGCCAGCAGTCTATTAACTCCGGGACTAGCGGCTAACACCGGGGAGCTGTTTTTT.

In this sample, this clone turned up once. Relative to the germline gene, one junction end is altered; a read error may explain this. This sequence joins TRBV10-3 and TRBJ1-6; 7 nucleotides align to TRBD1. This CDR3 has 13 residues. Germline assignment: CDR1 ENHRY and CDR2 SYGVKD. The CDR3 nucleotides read TGTGCCATCAGTGAGGACAGGGAATCACCCCTCTACTTT. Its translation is CAISEDRESPLYF.

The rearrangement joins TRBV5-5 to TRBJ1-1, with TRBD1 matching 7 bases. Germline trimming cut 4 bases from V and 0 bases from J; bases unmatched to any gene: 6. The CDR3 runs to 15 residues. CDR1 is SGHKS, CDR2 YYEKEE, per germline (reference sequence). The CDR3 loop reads CASSRYRGMNTEAFF. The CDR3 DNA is TGTGCCAGCAGCAGATACAGGGGAATGAACACTGAAGCTTTCTTT. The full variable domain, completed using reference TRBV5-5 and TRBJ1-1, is DAGVTQSPTHLIKTRGQQVTLRCSPISGHKSVSWYQQVLGQGPQFIFQYYEKEERGRGNFPDRFSARQFPNYSSELNVNALLLGDSALYLCASSRYRGMNTEAFFGQGTRLTVV.

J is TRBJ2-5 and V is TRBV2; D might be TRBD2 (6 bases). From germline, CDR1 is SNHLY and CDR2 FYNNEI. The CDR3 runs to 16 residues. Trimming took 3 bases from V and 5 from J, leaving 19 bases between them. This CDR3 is CASSDRPGGRGETQYF. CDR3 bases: TGTGCCAGCAGTGACCGCCCAGGAGGGAGAGGGGAGACCCAGTACTTC.

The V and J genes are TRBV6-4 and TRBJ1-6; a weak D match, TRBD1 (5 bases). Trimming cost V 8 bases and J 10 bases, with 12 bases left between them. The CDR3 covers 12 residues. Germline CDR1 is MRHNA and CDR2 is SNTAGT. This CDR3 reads CASGSGNSPLHF. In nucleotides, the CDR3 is TGTGCCAGCGGCTCAGGGAACTCACCCCTCCACTTT.